Below are 15 T cell receptor beta chains sequenced from a single sample in a study of blood T cell repertoires in COVID-19. The method was immunoSEQ multiplex PCR; TCRdb's version includes in-frame clones alone and lacks a portion of them. In the table there are hundreds of thousands of clones, 85% of which are singletons. What was sequenced was peripheral blood. Source of these receptors: a man aged 35-49 years with acute or convalescent COVID-19.

The chain has TRBV11-2 and TRBJ1-1, with a weak D call TRBD1 (5 bases). The germline gives CDR1 SGHAT, CDR2 FQNNGV. The CDR3 runs 13 residues. V was clipped by 4 bases and J by 0 bases, with 6 bases between them. CDR3 sequence: CASSSQVNTEAFF. CDR3 nucleotides: TGTGCCAGCAGCTCACAGGTGAACACTGAAGCTTTCTTT.

The chain links TRBV12-3 or TRBV12-4 to TRBJ2-7; no reliable D call. Deletions cut 4 bases from V and 4 bases from J, with 11 bases between. There are 13 residues in the CDR3. This CDR3 is CASSSRNNYEQYF. CDR3 DNA sequence: TGTGCCAGCAGTTCGCGTAATAATTACGAGCAGTACTTC.

CDR3 in amino acids: CASSPYGQGKVHEQYF. The DNA of the CDR3 is TGTGCCAGCAGCCCCTACGGACAGGGAAAGGTGCACGAGCAGTACTTC. The rearrangement links TRBV5-4 to TRBJ2-7; 8 nucleotides agree with TRBD1. The J segment lost 5 bases and the V segment lost 4 bases, leaving 14 bases of the junction unmatched. This CDR3 spans 16 amino acids. Germline V gives CDR1 SGHNT, CDR2 YYREEE (reference sequence).

The chain couples TRBV5-4 to TRBJ2-7, with 10 bases lining up with TRBD1. The ends lost 0 bases at V and 5 bases at J; junction bases unmatched: 2. Germline-derived CDR1 and CDR2 are SGHNT and YYREEE (reference sequence). The CDR3 length is 14 residues. The CDR3 sequence is CASSLETGGHEQYF. CDR3 DNA: TGTGCCAGCAGCTTGGAGACAGGGGGCCACGAGCAGTACTTC.

The genes are TRBV27 and TRBJ1-2, with 7 nucleotides matching TRBD1. This CDR3 has 15 amino acids. V lost 0 bases and J lost 5; bases outside the gene matches: 6. From germline, CDR1 is MNHEY and CDR2 SMNVEV (reference sequence). CDR3 DNA sequence: TGTGCCAGCAGTTTATCGGGCAGGGGGTTTTATGGCTACACCTTC. This gives the protein CASSLSGRGFYGYTF.

This clone was detected only once. This chain joins TRBV6-1 and TRBJ1-4; 8 nucleotides agree with TRBD1. CDR1 and CDR2 (germline): MNHNS, SASEGT. This CDR3 is built from 18 residues. The J segment lost 8 bases and the V segment lost 4 bases, leaving 18 bases of the junction unmatched. The CDR3 coding sequence is TGTGCCAGCAGTGGGACAGGGTTAAGTGAGGGCCTTACAGAAAAACTGTTTTTT. Residues: CASSGTGLSEGLTEKLFF.

This clone was counted a single time. The chain's CDR3 is CASGQGAQAGNTIYF. In DNA form, the CDR3 reads TGTGCCAGCGGACAGGGGGCGCAGGCTGGAAACACCATATATTTT. J is TRBJ1-3 and V is TRBV4-2; 11 nucleotides match TRBD1. Germline values: CDR1 LGHNA, CDR2 YNFKEQ. The V and J ends lost 8 bases and 2 bases, in that order; junction bases with no gene match: 5. The CDR3 runs 15 residues.

The chain links TRBV24-1 to TRBJ1-4; 8 bases map to TRBD1. The junction had 0 bases not matched to a gene; V was cut back by 2 bases and J by 2 bases. This CDR3 has 15 amino acids. In germline, CDR1 is KGHDR, CDR2 SFDVKD. The CDR3 loop is CATSDSGGTNEKLFF. The CDR3 region has the DNA TGTGCCACCAGTGATTCAGGGGGCACTAATGAAAAACTGTTTTTT.

This clone came up once. One junction end disagrees with the germline gene, perhaps due to a read error. This chain uses TRBV11-3 with TRBJ2-2; D is possibly TRBD2 (5 bases). The CDR3 length is 14 residues. Germline V gives CDR1 SGHNT, CDR2 YENEEA. The CDR3 spells CASTLRGKDRGAVF. The CDR3 nucleotides read TGTGCCAGCACCCTACGGGGAAAAGACCGGGGAGCTGTTTTT.

The chain couples TRBV4-1 to TRBJ2-5; 12 bases are shared with TRBD2. The junction had 5 bases not matched to a gene; V was cut back by 4 bases and J by 5 bases. Germline lookup yields CDR1 MGHRA and CDR2 YSYEKL. This CDR3 comprises 15 residues. CDR3 amino acids: CASSLTSGGLETQYF. The CDR3 coding sequence is TGCGCCAGCAGCCTGACTAGCGGGGGCTTGGAGACCCAGTACTTC.

This chain's CDR3 is CASSRATNEKLFF. The CDR3, as DNA: TGTGCCAGCTCACGAGCAACTAATGAAAAACTGTTTTTT. The chain couples TRBV18 to TRBJ1-4; no firm D call. V shed 4 bases and J shed 0 bases, with 3 bases lying between them. This CDR3 spans 13 amino acids. Germline CDR1 KGHSH, CDR2 LQKENI. The variable domain in full, completed from reference TRBV18 and TRBJ1-4, reads NAGVMQNPRHLVRRRGQEARLRCSPMKGHSHVYWYRQLPEEGLKFMVYLQKENIIDESGMPKERFSAEFPKEGPSILRIQQVVRGDSAAYFCASSRATNEKLFFGSGTQLSVL.

The CDR3 spells CASSPRTGSSATNEKLFF. The CDR3, as DNA: TGTGCCAGCTCACCACGGACAGGGAGTTCTGCAACTAATGAAAAACTGTTTTTT. The rearrangement uses TRBV18 and TRBJ1-4, with TRBD1 matching over 8 bases. Germline loops: CDR1 KGHSH, CDR2 LQKENI. CDR3 size: 18 residues. V trimming: 1 base; J trimming: 0 bases; junction bases outside the gene matches: 7.

The V call is TRBV2, the J call TRBJ2-5; D unclear. The CDR3 loop spans 13 amino acids. The V and J ends lost 7 bases and 5 bases respectively, with 14 bases between them. Germline V CDR1 and CDR2: SNHLY, FYNNEI. This CDR3 is CASTTGLGETQYF. DNA of the CDR3: TGTGCCAGCACGACTGGCCTCGGGGAGACCCAGTACTTC.

The chain recombines TRBV5-1 with TRBJ1-5, with D uncertain. The V end lost 0 bases, the J end lost 5 bases, and 12 bases lay between the germline ends. The germline CDR1 and CDR2 sequences are SGHRS and YFSETQ. This CDR3 has 15 residues. CDR3 sequence: CASSLESARDQPQHF. The CDR3 DNA follows: TGCGCCAGCAGCTTGGAATCCGCTAGAGATCAGCCCCAGCATTTT.

This clone was counted a few times. The rearrangement uses TRBV5-1 and TRBJ1-3; no reliable D call. CDR1 SGHRS and CDR2 YFSETQ come from the germline V gene. The CDR3 consists of 16 residues. V lost 0 bases to trimming and J lost 0 bases, with 10 bases between them. The CDR3 loop reads CASSLGHPNSGNTIYF. In DNA, the CDR3 is TGCGCCAGCAGCTTGGGGCATCCCAACTCTGGAAACACCATATATTTT.